The 5 T cell receptor beta chains below all came from one sample that was sequenced in a study of blood T cell repertoires in COVID-19. Sequencing used immunoSEQ multiplex PCR; TCRdb keeps in-frame clones, though not all of them. The sample contains about 120,000 clones, less than 95% of which appear only once. Sequencing was done on a sample of peripheral blood. The receptors stem from a human donor with active COVID-19. The donor label of this sample is uncertain.

The CDR3 nucleotides are TGTGCCAGCAGCTTGAGACTAGCGATCAACACCGGGGAGCTGTTTTTT. Translated, it gives CASSLRLAINTGELFF. The chain combines TRBV5-4 with TRBJ2-2; 8 bases agree with TRBD2. Germline V gene sequence: CDR1 SGHNT, CDR2 YYREEE (reference sequence). The junction had 4 bases not matched to a gene; V was cut back by 1 base and J by 2 bases. CDR3 size: 16 residues. The variable domain in full, with the rest retrieved from reference TRBV5-4 and TRBJ2-2, is ETGVTQSPTHLIKTRGQQVTLRCSSQSGHNTVSWYQQALGQGPQFIFQYYREEENGRGNFPPRFSGLQFPNYSSELNVNALELDDSALYLCASSLRLAINTGELFFGEGSRLTVL.

The chain employs TRBV7-9 and TRBJ2-1; D not certain. This CDR3 spans 11 amino acids. Per germline, CDR1 SEHNR and CDR2 FQNEAQ (reference sequence). Trimming took 0 bases from V and 10 from J, leaving 4 bases between them. CDR3 DNA sequence: TGTGCCAGCAGCTTAGCCCGGGAGCAGTTCTTC. It yields the protein CASSLAREQFF.

The rearrangement joins TRBV2 to TRBJ2-1, with 8 nucleotides matching TRBD2. The V segment lost 6 bases and the J segment 8 bases; nucleotides outside the gene matches: 6. Germline CDR1 is SNHLY and CDR2 is FYNNEI. This CDR3 spans 13 amino acids. For the CDR3, the DNA is TGTGCCAGCAGGGAGACTAGCGCGGATGAGCAGTTCTTC. It codes for CASRETSADEQFF.

This clone has only one observation. The J gene is TRBJ1-4, the V gene TRBV4-3, with 8 bases aligning to TRBD1. Trimming at V came to 3 bases and at J to 7 bases, leaving 13 bases not matched to a gene. The CDR3 consists of 17 residues. The V gene's germline CDR1 is LGHNA and CDR2 YSLEER. The CDR3 spells CASSQRTGQGIGEKLFF. For the CDR3, the DNA is TGCGCCAGCAGCCAGAGGACCGGACAGGGAATAGGTGAAAAACTGTTTTTT.

This rearrangement joins TRBV5-1 to TRBJ2-4, with D possibly being TRBD2 (5 bases). Trimming shortened V by 0 bases and J by 8 bases, and 12 bases separated the two germline ends. The CDR3 totals 14 residues. CDR1 SGHRS and CDR2 YFSETQ come from the germline V gene. CDR3 in amino acids: CASSLGGEGDIQYF. The CDR3 region has the DNA TGCGCCAGCAGCTTGGGCGGAGAGGGTGACATTCAGTACTTC.